This TCR beta chain was identified in a study of high-grade serous ovarian cancer treatment subgroups. About the research overall: Samples averaged 14,192 reads and about 7,500 unique TCR beta rearrangements.

Study-level findings and limits: Without spatial data, bulk sequencing limits insight into HGSC tumor diversity. TCR relatedness rose with neoantigen level and trended with mutation load. Same-patient tumor repertoires overlapped at about 0.095 to 0.8; different patients barely overlapped.

Tumor tissue was taken before any definitive surgery or chemotherapy was given. Note on this clone: The antigen remains unidentified.

V gave up 6 bases and J gave up 1 base, with 9 bases separating them. This CDR3 comprises 13 residues. Germline CDR1 and CDR2: KGHSH and LQKENI. Some clones are missing from TCRdb's copy, which holds only in-frame ones; the method was immunoSEQ multiplex PCR. The sample lists 30,000 to 40,000 clones; roughly 83% were seen once. Specimen: tumor tissue. This clonotype was sampled from a human donor with high-grade serous ovarian cancer. The chain combines TRBV18 with TRBJ1-1, with D possibly being TRBD1 (6 bases). CDR3 amino acids: CASSPGENTEAFF. The CDR3 coding sequence is TGTGCCAGCTCCCCAGGGGAGAACACTGAAGCTTTCTTT.